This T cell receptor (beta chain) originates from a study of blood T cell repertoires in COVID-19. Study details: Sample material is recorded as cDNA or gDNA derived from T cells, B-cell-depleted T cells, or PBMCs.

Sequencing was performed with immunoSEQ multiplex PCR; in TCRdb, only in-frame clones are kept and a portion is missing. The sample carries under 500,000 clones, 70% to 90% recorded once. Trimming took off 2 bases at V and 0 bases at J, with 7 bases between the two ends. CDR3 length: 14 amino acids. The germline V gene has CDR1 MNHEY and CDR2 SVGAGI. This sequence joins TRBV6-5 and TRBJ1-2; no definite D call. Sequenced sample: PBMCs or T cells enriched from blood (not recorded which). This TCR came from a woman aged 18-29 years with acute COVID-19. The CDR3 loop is CASSYEATNYGYTF. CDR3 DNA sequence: TGTGCCAGCAGTTACGAGGCGACTAACTATGGCTACACCTTC.